Presented here are 15 T cell receptor beta chains from one specimen sequenced in a study of blood T cell repertoires in COVID-19. The repertoire was sequenced with immunoSEQ multiplex PCR; TCRdb's copy has only in-frame clones and lacks some. The sample has roughly 41,000 clones; around 91% are singletons. The specimen sequenced was peripheral blood. These receptors were taken from a man in his 60s with active or convalescent COVID-19.

This rearrangement joins TRBV11-2 to TRBJ2-1; 9 nucleotides align to TRBD2. The J segment lost 7 bases and the V segment lost 6 bases, leaving 16 bases of the junction unmatched. The CDR3 is made up of 17 amino acids. Germline assignment: CDR1 SGHAT and CDR2 FQNNGV. The CDR3 region has the DNA TGTGCCAGCAGGTCTAGTGTCCCCCTAGCGGGGTGGAATGAGCAGTTCTTC. It yields the protein CASRSSVPLAGWNEQFF.

The chain combines TRBV11-3 with TRBJ2-1, with 8 bases that match TRBD2. The CDR3 totals 14 residues. The J segment lost 7 bases and the V segment lost 3 bases, leaving 5 bases of the junction unmatched. Germline V lookup: CDR1 SGHNT, CDR2 YENEEA. In DNA, the CDR3 is TGTGCCAGCAGCTTCAGCGGGAGTTTGAATGAGCAGTTCTTC. It codes for CASSFSGSLNEQFF.

The gene calls are TRBV7-2 and TRBJ2-5; 9 nucleotides line up with TRBD2. V was clipped by 1 base and J by 1 base; unmatched bases: 1. The CDR3 consists of 15 residues. Germline V gene lookup returns CDR1 SGHTA and CDR2 FQGNSA. For the CDR3, the DNA is TGTGCCAGCAGCTTAGGCGGGGGGGGCCAAGAGACCCAGTACTTC. Amino acid sequence: CASSLGGGGQETQYF. The variable domain in full, completed from reference TRBV7-2 and TRBJ2-5, reads GAGVSQSPSNKVTEKGKDVELRCDPISGHTALYWYRQSLGQGLEFLIYFQGNSAPDKSGLPSDRFSAERTGGSVSTLTIQRTQQEDSAVYLCASSLGGGGQETQYFGPGTRLLVL.

This clone came up a few times. The chain links TRBV6-5 to TRBJ2-1; weak D call: TRBD1 (5 bases). This CDR3 has 13 amino acids. Germline CDR1 MNHEY, CDR2 SVGAGI. V lost 5 bases, J lost 4 bases, and 9 bases lay in between. The CDR3 region is CASSRDRYNEQFF. CDR3 nucleotide sequence: TGTGCCAGCAGTCGAGACAGATACAATGAGCAGTTCTTC.

This CDR3 is CASSYGPGQKNTEAFF. The CDR3 coding sequence is TGTGCCAGCAGTTATGGACCGGGACAGAAGAACACTGAAGCTTTCTTT. The chain couples TRBV6-6 to TRBJ1-1; TRBD1 agrees at 7 bases. The CDR3 runs to 16 residues. V lost 3 bases and J lost 1; bases outside the gene matches: 8. Germline V gene data show CDR1 as MNHNY and CDR2 as SVGAGI (reference sequence).

The chain is built from TRBV19 and TRBJ2-4, with D possibly matching TRBD1 (6 bases). Trimming took off 4 bases at V and 1 base at J, with 17 bases between the two ends. The CDR3 consists of 17 residues. Germline CDR1 and CDR2: LNHDA and SQIVND (reference sequence). The CDR3: CASSTLYRAAAKNIQYF. The CDR3, as DNA: TGTGCCAGTAGTACACTTTACAGGGCCGCGGCCAAAAACATTCAGTACTTC.

V is TRBV7-9 and J is TRBJ2-7; 8 bases are a match to TRBD2. CDR3 length equals 15 residues. Trimming removed 5 bases from V and 2 bases from J; junction bases left unmatched: 8. Germline V lookup: CDR1 SEHNR, CDR2 FQNEAQ (reference sequence). As DNA, the CDR3 is TGTGCCAGCAGCAAAGGACGACTAGCGCCCTACGAGCAGTACTTC. Protein sequence: CASSKGRLAPYEQYF.

This clone was seen once. This chain links TRBV15 with TRBJ2-1, with unresolved D. CDR3 size: 16 residues. Per germline, CDR1 LNHNV and CDR2 YYDKDF (reference sequence). Trimming removed 4 bases from V and 2 bases from J, with 15 bases in between. This CDR3 reads CATSTGRDSTYNEQFF. For the CDR3, the DNA is TGTGCCACCAGCACGGGTCGCGATTCAACCTACAATGAGCAGTTCTTC.

The chain is built from TRBV3-1 (or the pseudogene TRBV3-2) and TRBJ2-7, with 9 bases identical to TRBD1. Losses at the gene ends were 2 bases for V and 3 bases for J; bases not matched to a gene: 5. The V gene's germline CDR1 is LGHDT and CDR2 YNNKEL (reference sequence). This CDR3 has 15 amino acids. The CDR3 reads CASSQPGQGSYEQYF. The DNA of the CDR3 is TGTGCCAGCAGCCAACCAGGACAGGGGAGCTACGAGCAGTACTTC.

J is TRBJ2-7 and V is TRBV5-1; 7 nucleotides agree with TRBD2. The germline V gene encodes CDR1 SGHRS and CDR2 YFSETQ. V shed 4 bases and J 0 bases; nucleotides not matched to a gene: 7. CDR3 size: 15 residues. DNA of the CDR3: TGCGCCAGCAGCGGCGGGACTACCAACTCCTACGAGCAGTACTTC. This sequence encodes CASSGGTTNSYEQYF.

The chain links TRBV24-1 to TRBJ2-1; D is possibly TRBD2 (5 bases). The CDR3 is made up of 16 amino acids. V gave up 5 bases and J gave up 0 bases, with 13 bases separating them. CDR1 and CDR2 from the germline V gene are KGHDR and SFDVKD. The CDR3 coding sequence is TGTGCCACCAGTGGCGCTAGCTCAAGCTCCTACAATGAGCAGTTCTTC. It yields the protein CATSGASSSSYNEQFF.

The chain's CDR3 is CASSFPGQGTNEQFF. CDR3 DNA sequence: TGTGCCAGCAGCTTTCCGGGACAGGGGACCAATGAGCAGTTCTTC. This chain uses TRBV7-9 with TRBJ2-1, with 10 bases lining up with TRBD1. After removal of 3 bases from V and 6 bases from J, the junction contained 5 bases not matched to a gene. The CDR3 length is 15 residues. The germline CDR1 and CDR2 sequences are SEHNR and FQNEAQ (reference sequence).

Only one count was recorded for this clone. The chain has TRBV15 and TRBJ2-7; weak D call: TRBD1 (5 bases). The CDR3 totals 13 residues. Between the trimmed V and J ends, which lost 0 bases and 6 bases, there was a span of 9 bases. CDR1 and CDR2 (germline): LNHNV, YYDKDF (reference sequence). The CDR3 region is CATSRDWGSEQYF. CDR3 in DNA: TGTGCCACCAGCAGAGATTGGGGCAGCGAGCAGTACTTC.

J is TRBJ2-7 and V is TRBV30; 9 nucleotides match TRBD1. V shed 0 bases and J 5 bases; nucleotides not matched to a gene: 8. The CDR3 length is 15 residues. Germline CDR1 and CDR2: GTSNPN and SVGIG (reference sequence). This chain's CDR3 is CAWSVPTGGGDEQYF. DNA for the CDR3: TGTGCCTGGAGTGTCCCAACAGGGGGCGGGGACGAGCAGTACTTC.

Only one count was recorded for this clone. The rearrangement links TRBV7-8 to TRBJ1-1, with TRBD1 matching 7 bases. This CDR3 has 15 amino acids. Trimming at V came to 5 bases and at J to 1 base, leaving 7 bases not matched to a gene. Germline V lookup: CDR1 SGHVS, CDR2 FQNEAQ. The CDR3 loop reads CASSPSGTANTEAFF. In DNA form, the CDR3 reads TGTGCCAGCAGCCCTTCCGGGACAGCGAACACTGAAGCTTTCTTT.